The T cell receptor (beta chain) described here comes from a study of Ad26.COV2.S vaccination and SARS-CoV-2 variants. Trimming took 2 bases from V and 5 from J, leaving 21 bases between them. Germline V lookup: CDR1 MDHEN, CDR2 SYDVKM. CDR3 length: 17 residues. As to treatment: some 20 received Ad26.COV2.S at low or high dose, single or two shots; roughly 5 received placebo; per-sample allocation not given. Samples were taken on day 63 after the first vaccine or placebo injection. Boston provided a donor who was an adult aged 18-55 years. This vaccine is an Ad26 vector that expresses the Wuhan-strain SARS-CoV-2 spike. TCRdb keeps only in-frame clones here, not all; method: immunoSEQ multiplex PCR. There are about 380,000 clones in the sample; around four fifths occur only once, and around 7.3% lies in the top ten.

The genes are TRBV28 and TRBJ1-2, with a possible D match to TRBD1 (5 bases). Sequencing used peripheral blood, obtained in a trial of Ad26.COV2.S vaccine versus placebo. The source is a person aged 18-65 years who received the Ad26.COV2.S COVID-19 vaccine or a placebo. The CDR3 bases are TGTGCCAGCAGTTTAGACTTTGGGGCAGTGCCTGGGTATGGCTACACCTTC. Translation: CASSLDFGAVPGYGYTF.